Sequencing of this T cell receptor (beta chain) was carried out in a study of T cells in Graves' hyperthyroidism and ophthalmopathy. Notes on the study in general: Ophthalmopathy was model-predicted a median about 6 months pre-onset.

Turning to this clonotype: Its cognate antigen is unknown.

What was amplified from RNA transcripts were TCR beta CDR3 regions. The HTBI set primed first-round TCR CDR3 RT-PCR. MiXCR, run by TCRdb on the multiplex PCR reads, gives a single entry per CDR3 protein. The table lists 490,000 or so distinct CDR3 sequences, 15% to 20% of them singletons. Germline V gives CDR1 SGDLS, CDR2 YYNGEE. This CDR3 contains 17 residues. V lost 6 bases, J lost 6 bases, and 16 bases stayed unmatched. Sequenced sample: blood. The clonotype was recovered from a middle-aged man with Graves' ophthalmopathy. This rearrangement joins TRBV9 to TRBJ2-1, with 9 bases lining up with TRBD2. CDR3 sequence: CASTLGIAGVDGNEQFF. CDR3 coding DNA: TGTGCCAGCACCTTAGGGATAGCGGGAGTGGACGGCAATGAGCAGTTCTTC.